This TCR beta chain was recovered during a study of blood T cells in healthy people across ages (dated by TCRdb to about 2015). Broadly, across the study: In model experiments, roughly one uniquely barcoded TCR beta cDNA molecule per two T cells was captured by template switching. Age-related changes in TCR beta repertoire diversity were measured in the study by deep sequencing normalized with unique cDNA molecular identifiers. To avoid experimental bias, donors of different ages were distributed randomly across sequencing lanes. Donors were grouped into four age groups: young (average roughly 16 years), middle-aged (39), aged (around 60) and long-lived (approximately 81). Using the same blood draw, the study looked at two additional independent replicas of 1 million unique cDNA reads for two donors, one aged 18 to 29 and the other aged 80 or older.

Overall study outcomes, separate from this receptor: Compared with the aged group, more naive CD4+ T cells, fewer expanded clones and increased TCR diversity were shown by the long-lived group, suggesting age selection. Conclusive comparison of naive and antigen-experienced compartments was prevented by the profiling of bulk unsorted PBMCs. A strong correlation was found between observed TCR beta diversity and the percentage of naive T cells measured by flow cytometry. As age increased, observed TCR beta diversity per million T cells dropped in a roughly linear way, and a significant reduction was already evident by age 40. Because the CMV infection status of the donors was unknown, age-related changes in expanded clonotypes may potentially have been confounded. Estimates of total diversity from one million sequenced T cells were regarded as lower bounds and underestimates.

Including the terminal cysteine and phenylalanine, the CDR3 comprises 14 residues. The read is trimmed to its CDR3 DNA, 42 bases read in frame from base 1. CDR1 and CDR2, looked up from the germline V gene, are SQVTM and ANQGSEA. V lost 8 bases and J lost 3 bases; the stretch between them is 17 bases long. Note on this clonotype: Its antigen is not yet known. Base qualities were left out, and no much larger clone turns up one base away.

Systemically healthy Caucasian individuals from Russia, some 40 in total and aged about 6 to 90 years, were included as donors. Ten milliliters of peripheral blood were drawn from each donor into EDTA-treated Vacutainer tubes. Ficoll-Paque density-gradient centrifugation was used to isolate PBMCs, with at least 6.5 million per sample. Trizol reagent was used to extract total RNA from the PBMCs, yielding at least 6 micrograms per sample. Naive CD45RAhigh/CD27high T cell percentages were measured by flow cytometry on a PBMC aliquot from every donor. Receptors were amplified or captured by 5' RACE. Sequencing was carried out with an Illumina HiSeq 2500. The second PCR ran for about 6 to 12 cycles and used a J-beta primer mix along with a sample-barcoded 5' primer. Each TCR beta cDNA molecule received a unique molecular identifier from a template-switch 5' adaptor carrying 12 random nucleotides. At least 3 million CDR3-containing paired-end reads were obtained from each sample. First-strand cDNA synthesis was performed from all RNA using the Mint cDNA synthesis kit, with priming by a TRBC-specific oligonucleotide. Following uracil-DNA glycosylase treatment, a first 18-cycle PCR with universal primers M1SS and BC2_uni_R was performed on all cDNA. Under the source paper's analysis protocol: For normalization, 1 million high-quality reads were randomly selected from each sample, with every read carrying a distinct molecular identifier. Instead of being binned into consensus sequences, reads that shared molecular identifiers were thrown out. MiTCR, run with a Q25 quality threshold and the strictest error-elimination algorithm, handled CDR3 identification, clonotype clustering and error correction. A nonparametric unseen species model using Euler transformation provided a lower-bound estimate of total TCR beta diversity. TCRdb's own reprocessing of the public reads used fastp at Q25 and MiXCR and kept productive beta chains. Records with the same CDR3 protein are collapsed into one entry carrying the most frequent genes and DNA. Here the V and J calls rest on TCRdb's processing, not on the authors' analysis. This sample is represented by 1.5 million to 2 million distinct CDR3 sequences; about 32% of them were singletons. The ten largest clonotypes hold 10% to 12% of the sample.

The receptor chain draws on TRBV29-1 and TRBJ2-1; TRBD2 could be the D gene, as 6 bases match. The receptor was derived from a woman aged 25 to 39 in good health. Material for sequencing was blood. The DNA reads as follows: TGCAGCTCTCCGGACTGGAGGGACTACAATGAGCAGTTCTTC. The encoded protein is CSSPDWRDYNEQFF.